The next 30 T cell receptor beta chains were all read from a single sample in a study of prognosis after radiotherapy for stage I lung cancer. From genomic DNA, TCR beta CDR3 was amplified by two-round multiplex PCR. It was primers specific to each TRBV and TRBJ gene that first-round PCR used. TCRdb re-analysed the multiplex PCR reads in MiXCR, keeping a single row per CDR3 protein. The data contain about 27,000 distinct CDR3 sequences, 40% to 55% of them singletons. Source: PBMCs, taken before or after stereotactic body radiation therapy (not recorded which). The receptors shown here come from a donor over 45 with non-small cell lung cancer.

This clonotype was found many times. The V and J genes are TRBV12-3 or TRBV12-4 and TRBJ2-4; 8 bases fit TRBD1. The trim removed 5 bases at V and 4 bases at J, leaving 7 bases unmatched. CDR3 length: 15 amino acids. Written as DNA, the CDR3 is TGTGCCAGCAGTACCGGACAGGGAGTAAAAAACATTCAGTACTTC. It encodes CASSTGQGVKNIQYF.

There are many counts of this clonotype. The rearrangement uses TRBV2 and TRBJ2-3, with TRBD1 matching over 7 bases. Germline CDR1 reads SNHLY; CDR2 reads FYNNEI. This CDR3 is built from 15 residues. The J segment lost 3 bases and the V segment lost 4 bases, leaving 7 bases of the junction unmatched. In nucleotides, the CDR3 is TGTGCCAGCAGTGGGAGGACAGGAGGTACAGATACGCAGTATTTT. This sequence encodes CASSGRTGGTDTQYF.

This clonotype is medium-sized by share. The genes are TRBV12-3 or TRBV12-4 and TRBJ1-1, with TRBD1 identical over 7 bases. The V and J ends lost 6 bases and 0 bases, in that order; junction bases with no gene match: 4. The CDR3 totals 14 residues. The CDR3 is CASREQGLNTEAFF. The DNA of the CDR3 is TGTGCCAGCAGGGAACAGGGGTTGAACACTGAAGCTTTCTTT.

Ten or more counts support this clonotype. The rearrangement links TRBV28 to TRBJ1-2; D is uncertain. V lost 6 bases and J 4 bases, leaving 18 bases between the germline ends. Germline lookup yields CDR1 MDHEN and CDR2 SYDVKM. There are 15 residues in the CDR3. DNA for the CDR3: TGTGCCAGCAGCCCTAATAGCGCCCGGGTCTATGGCTACACCTTC. Translation gives CASSPNSARVYGYTF.

This clonotype has a count of ten or more. This chain links TRBV12-3 or TRBV12-4 with TRBJ2-3; D is undetermined. The CDR3 covers 15 residues. V was trimmed by 4 bases and J by 5 bases, leaving 16 bases between them. The DNA for the CDR3 is TGTGCCAGCAGTTCGATGCTTAAAAACCAAGATACGCAGTATTTT. Amino acids: CASSSMLKNQDTQYF.

This clonotype was counted at least ten times. Sequence at one end of the junction differs from germline and may be a read error. V gene TRBV7-7 combines with J gene TRBJ2-5, with D uncertain. The germline CDR1 and CDR2 sequences are SSHAT and FNYEAQ (reference sequence). This CDR3 spans 15 amino acids. CDR3 bases: TGTGCTAGCAGCTTAAATAAGGGCTACCAAGAGACCCAGTACTTC. The encoded protein is CASSLNKGYQETQYF. Supplemented by reference TRBV7-7 and TRBJ2-5, the full variable domain reads GAGVSQSPRYKVTKRGQDVTLRCDPISSHATLYWYQQALGQGPEFLTYFNYEAQPDKSGLPSDRFSAERPEGSISTLTIQRTEQRDSAMYRCASSLNKGYQETQYFGPGTRLLVL.

This clonotype is labeled as medium-sized. This chain uses TRBV6-5 with TRBJ2-7; 7 positions match TRBD1. From germline, CDR1 is MNHEY and CDR2 SVGAGI. There are 14 residues in the CDR3. The V segment lost 4 bases and the J segment 3 bases; nucleotides outside the gene matches: 6. As DNA, the CDR3 is TGTGCCAGCAGTTTCCGGGACAGAAACTACGAGCAGTACTTC. It is translated as CASSFRDRNYEQYF.

As to this clonotype: This could be a read error, since a much larger clone is one nucleotide away. V and J are TRBV18 and TRBJ1-3, with TRBD1 as a possible D gene (6 bases). This CDR3 is built from 16 residues. Per the germline V gene, CDR1 is KGHSH and CDR2 is LQKENI. V gave up 5 bases and J gave up 6 bases, with 20 bases separating them. This chain's CDR3 is CASSAQQGMRVNTIYF. CDR3 DNA: TGTGCCAGCTCAGCACAACAGGGCATGAGAGTAAACACCATATATTTT.

The chain is built from TRBV20-1 and TRBJ2-3, with D perhaps matching TRBD1 (5 bases). The CDR3 loop spans 14 amino acids. V dropped 2 bases and J dropped 2 bases, with 11 bases sitting between them. The V gene's germline CDR1 is DFQATT and CDR2 SNEGSKA (reference sequence). The CDR3 DNA follows: TGCAGTGCTAGACCCAGGGTGATCACAGATACGCAGTATTTT. It yields the protein CSARPRVITDTQYF.

J is TRBJ1-2 and V is TRBV7-3; possible D gene TRBD1, 5 bases. V was trimmed by 5 bases and J by 9 bases, leaving 19 bases between them. This CDR3 spans 14 amino acids. CDR1 is SGHTA, CDR2 FQGTGA, per germline. The CDR3 nucleotides are TGTGCCAGCAGCCCCGCCCTGGGGCAGGTGTGCTACACCTTC. It yields the protein CASSPALGQVCYTF.

This clonotype has ten or more counts. The V call is TRBV14, the J call TRBJ2-3; D remains ambiguous. The CDR3 totals 13 residues. The germline gives CDR1 SGHDN, CDR2 FVKESK. With 2 bases removed from V and 8 bases from J, the gap between germline ends came to 11 bases. The CDR3 loop is CASSQQNLGTQYF. The CDR3 nucleotides read TGTGCCAGCAGCCAACAAAATTTGGGTACGCAGTATTTT.

Points on this clonotype: This likely stems from a read error, as it lies one base from a far larger clone. The V and J genes are TRBV6-6 and TRBJ2-5, with 10 bases matching TRBD2. The CDR3 extends over 18 amino acids. Germline CDR1 is MNHNY and CDR2 is SVGAGI (reference sequence). DNA for the CDR3: TGTGCCAGCAGTTACTCGGGACTAGCGCATGGGTCCGGGAGGACCGAGTACTTC. Translation gives CASSYSGLAHGSGRTEYF.

In its sample, this clonotype is medium-sized. The genes are TRBV6-1 and TRBJ2-1; 7 bases align to TRBD1. The germline CDR1 and CDR2 sequences are MNHNS and SASEGT. The J segment lost 8 bases and the V segment lost 8 bases, leaving 9 bases of the junction unmatched. The CDR3 has 13 amino acids. The CDR3 protein is CASSGQLRDEQFF. The CDR3 DNA reads as TGTGCCAGCTCGGGACAGTTAAGGGATGAGCAGTTCTTC.

Points on this clonotype: A much larger clone lies a single base off, so this may be a read error. The chain couples TRBV2 to TRBJ2-6; possible D gene TRBD1, 6 bases. Germline CDR1 SNHLY, CDR2 FYNNEI. The germline V and J ends were trimmed by 4 bases and 0 bases, with 16 bases remaining between them. CDR3 length: 18 residues. The CDR3 reads CASSGWDTTLSGANVLTF. The DNA of the CDR3 is TGTGCCAGCAGTGGGTGGGACACAACCCTCTCTGGGGCCAACGTCCTGACTTTC.

This sequence joins TRBV27 and TRBJ1-2; D unresolved. The V gene lost 4 bases and the J gene lost 8 bases, with 17 bases spanning the gap. CDR3 length equals 14 residues. The germline V gene has CDR1 MNHEY and CDR2 SMNVEV (reference sequence). CDR3 amino acids: CASSSAWSIWGYTF. The CDR3 DNA is TGTGCCAGCAGTTCGGCCTGGTCGATCTGGGGCTACACCTTC.

The chain has TRBV9 and TRBJ2-7, with 8 nucleotides matching TRBD1. Per the germline V gene, CDR1 is SGDLS and CDR2 is YYNGEE. After removal of 3 bases from V and 1 base from J, the junction contained 12 bases not matched to a gene. This CDR3 has 17 amino acids. The CDR3 sequence: CASSAPGTGITSYEQYF. DNA of the CDR3: TGTGCCAGCAGCGCACCCGGGACAGGAATTACTTCCTACGAGCAGTACTTC.

This clonotype is labeled as medium-sized (0.01 to 0.1%). The chain couples TRBV19 to TRBJ1-2; no firm D call. V dropped 7 bases and J dropped 3 bases, with 9 bases sitting between them. This CDR3 contains 12 residues. CDR1 and CDR2 (germline): LNHDA, SQIVND (reference sequence). This CDR3 reads CASTPGHYGYTF. CDR3 bases: TGTGCCAGTACCCCCGGTCACTATGGCTACACCTTC.

This clonotype was seen only a few times. This chain connects TRBV5-1 to TRBJ2-5; 11 bases line up with TRBD2. This CDR3 has 15 residues. V trimming: 6 bases; J trimming: 4 bases; junction bases outside the gene matches: 8. Germline V lookup: CDR1 SGHRS, CDR2 YFSETQ. CDR3 sequence: CASTCSGRAGETQYF. CDR3 bases: TGCGCCAGCACCTGTAGCGGGAGGGCCGGAGAGACCCAGTACTTC.

The J gene is TRBJ1-1, the V gene TRBV2; D is perhaps TRBD1 (6 bases). V was cut by 8 bases and J by 0 bases, with 16 bases left in between. Germline CDR1 is SNHLY and CDR2 is FYNNEI. The CDR3 extends over 15 amino acids. CDR3 nucleotide sequence: TGTGCCAGCCGAGCTATGCAGGGGTTGAACACTGAAGCTTTCTTT. Translation gives CASRAMQGLNTEAFF.

A few counts support this clonotype. Since a much larger clone is just one base distant, this may be a read error. The V and J genes are TRBV7-6 and TRBJ2-7; a possible D gene is TRBD1 (6 bases). The germline V gene encodes CDR1 SGHVS and CDR2 FNYEAQ. The CDR3 has 14 residues. The CDR3 DNA is TGTGCCAGCAACTTAGCTACAGGGAGCTACGAGCAGTACTTC. This translates into CASNLATGSYEQYF.

V is TRBV12-3 or TRBV12-4 and J is TRBJ2-3, with 10 bases lining up with TRBD2. The V gene end was trimmed by 5 bases and the J gene end by 2 bases; junction bases not matched to a gene: 10. The CDR3 length is 17 residues. The CDR3 is CASSPRSSGSPTDTQYF. CDR3 nucleotides: TGTGCCAGCAGTCCCCGGTCTAGCGGGAGCCCCACAGATACGCAGTATTTT.

The rearrangement joins TRBV9 to TRBJ2-1; perhaps D is TRBD1 or TRBD2 (5 bases each). Deletions cut 5 bases from V and 2 bases from J, with 14 bases between. The germline gives CDR1 SGDLS, CDR2 YYNGEE. The CDR3 extends over 15 amino acids. The CDR3 here is CASRLLVGAYNEQFF. In DNA form, the CDR3 reads TGTGCCAGCAGACTACTGGTGGGGGCCTACAATGAGCAGTTCTTC.

By share, this clonotype ranks as medium-sized. This chain joins TRBV28 and TRBJ1-6; D is perhaps TRBD1 (6 bases). V lost 3 bases and J 9 bases, leaving 15 bases between the germline ends. Germline CDR1 is MDHEN and CDR2 is SYDVKM. The CDR3 is made up of 15 amino acids. The CDR3 DNA reads TGTGCCAGCAGTTTGAAAGGACAGAAGACTTCACCCCTCCACTTT. Translated, it gives CASSLKGQKTSPLHF.

The count of this clonotype is one. The CDR3: CASSTGLRQGALSLHTQYF. The CDR3 DNA sequence: TGTGCCAGCAGTACCGGACTGAGGCAAGGGGCGCTTTCCCTACATACGCAGTATTTT. This sequence joins TRBV27 and TRBJ2-3; either TRBD1 or TRBD2 may fit D (5 bases each). The CDR3 runs to 19 residues. V was shortened by 5 bases and J by 7 bases, with 31 bases between the two germline ends. Per the germline V gene, CDR1 is MNHEY and CDR2 is SMNVEV (reference sequence).

This clonotype came up many times. This chain links TRBV14 with TRBJ1-2; 7 positions agree with TRBD1. Per the germline V gene, CDR1 is SGHDN and CDR2 is FVKESK. CDR3 size: 14 residues. The trim removed 1 base at V and 7 bases at J, leaving 6 bases unmatched. CDR3 bases: TGTGCCAGCAGCCAAGGACAGGGTTTCCTTGGCTACACCTTC. Its translation: CASSQGQGFLGYTF.

This chain links TRBV20-1 with TRBJ2-1; 13 bases are a match to TRBD2. The V gene's germline CDR1 is DFQATT and CDR2 SNEGSKA (reference sequence). V shed 3 bases and J 8 bases; nucleotides not matched to a gene: 13. The CDR3 extends over 17 amino acids. The CDR3 spells CSARGTSGMGLLDEQFF. The CDR3 region has the DNA TGCAGTGCTAGGGGGACTAGCGGGATGGGCCTTTTGGATGAGCAGTTCTTC.

This clonotype appeared once. The chain carries TRBV7-3 and TRBJ1-2, with TRBD1 matching 7 bases. The V gene's germline CDR1 is SGHTA and CDR2 FQGTGA. This CDR3 contains 13 residues. V lost 4 bases and J lost 8; bases outside the gene matches: 7. DNA for the CDR3: TGTGCCAGCAGCTCTCAGGGGGTCGGCGGCTACACCTTC. It specifies CASSSQGVGGYTF.

This clonotype was counted a few times. This likely reflects a read error, since a far larger clone is one base away. This chain joins TRBV28 and TRBJ2-2; 7 bases are shared with TRBD2. From germline, CDR1 is MDHEN and CDR2 SYDVKM. With 5 bases clipped from V and 7 bases from J, the junction kept 10 bases outside the gene matches. The CDR3 consists of 15 residues. CDR3 in DNA: TGTGCCAGCAGTGATCAGCGGGGCTCTTTCGGGGAGCTGTTTTTT. Encoded protein: CASSDQRGSFGELFF.

Concerning this clonotype itself: This sequence may be a read error, since a much larger clone differs from it by one base. This chain links TRBV19 with TRBJ2-2, with D possibly TRBD2 on 5 matching bases. V lost 9 bases to trimming and J lost 6 bases, with 20 bases between them. From germline, CDR1 is LNHDA and CDR2 SQIVND (reference sequence). This CDR3 has 15 amino acids. In DNA, the CDR3 is TGTGCCAGGATGTACAGTGGGAGATTCGCCGGGGAGCTGTTTTTT. Translation gives CARMYSGRFAGELFF.

By share of the sample, this clonotype is medium-sized (0.01 to 0.1%). The chain is built from TRBV12-3 or TRBV12-4 and TRBJ1-1, with no clear D. The V end lost 6 bases, the J end lost 1 base, and 12 bases lay between the germline ends. There are 14 residues in the CDR3. CDR3 nucleotide sequence: TGTGCCAGCAGCCCGGACGCCAGGAACACTGAAGCTTTCTTT. Amino acid sequence: CASSPDARNTEAFF.